The rows below give T cell receptor beta chains drawn from one sample of a study of T cell responses to AZD1222 COVID-19 vaccine. The assay was immunoSEQ multiplex PCR, and TCRdb's table has in-frame clones only and misses some. The sample shows approximately 79,000 clones, around four fifths of them seen only once. The starting material was peripheral blood, obtained 28 days after the second AZD1222 dose. Source of these receptors: an adult who received the AZD1222 COVID-19 vaccine. Both conserved end residues are part of each CDR3. Fields, in order: CDR3 protein, V gene, J gene.

CDR3aa: CASSLRTQGSPYNEQFF
v_gene: TRBV11-3
j_gene: TRBJ2-1

CDR3aa: CASSYGQEFGTQYF
v_gene: TRBV6-5
j_gene: TRBJ2-5

CDR3aa: CSGGDTNEQFF
v_gene: TRBV29-1
j_gene: TRBJ2-1

CDR3aa: CAISSRGNTEAFF
v_gene: TRBV2
j_gene: TRBJ1-1

CDR3aa: CASSHNYEQYF
v_gene: TRBV6-2/TRBV6-3
j_gene: TRBJ2-7

CDR3aa: CASSSVGTEAFF
v_gene: TRBV7-6
j_gene: TRBJ1-1

CDR3aa: CASSYGRKDYEQYF
v_gene: TRBV6-5
j_gene: TRBJ2-7

CDR3aa: CASSRNTQYF
v_gene: TRBV28
j_gene: TRBJ2-3

CDR3aa: CASSIQIRSYEQYF
v_gene: TRBV19
j_gene: TRBJ2-7

CDR3aa: CASSEVRGYRDNEQFF
v_gene: TRBV6-1
j_gene: TRBJ2-1

CDR3aa: CASSLLKWRNYEQYF
v_gene: TRBV7-9
j_gene: TRBJ2-7

CDR3aa: CSASKGNYEQYF
v_gene: TRBV20-1
j_gene: TRBJ2-7

CDR3aa: CASASLGETQYF
v_gene: TRBV6-5
j_gene: TRBJ2-5

CDR3aa: CASSWDQGDEQYF
v_gene: TRBV7-9
j_gene: TRBJ2-7

CDR3aa: CASSSWTATNEKLFF
v_gene: TRBV27
j_gene: TRBJ1-4

CDR3aa: CASIGVAAGELFF
v_gene: TRBV28
j_gene: TRBJ2-2

CDR3aa: CASSGLAGEGSYNEQFF
v_gene: TRBV6-1
j_gene: TRBJ2-1

CDR3aa: CATSDTHGGPPTLSGELFF
v_gene: TRBV24-1
j_gene: TRBJ2-2

CDR3aa: CAGKTGSTGGYTF
v_gene: TRBV28
j_gene: TRBJ1-2

CDR3aa: CASRKGDVQHEQYF
v_gene: TRBV27
j_gene: TRBJ2-7

CDR3aa: CASSLEVGNRREKLFF
v_gene: TRBV5-6
j_gene: TRBJ1-4

CDR3aa: CASSPTGQANPYEQYF
v_gene: TRBV5-4
j_gene: TRBJ2-7

CDR3aa: CASSVVAGDYNEQFF
v_gene: TRBV9
j_gene: TRBJ2-1

CDR3aa: CASSHLKASSRNYNEQFF
v_gene: TRBV28
j_gene: TRBJ2-1

CDR3aa: CASSDGAGGSYEQYF
v_gene: TRBV19
j_gene: TRBJ2-7

CDR3aa: CSATGENNYGYTF
v_gene: TRBV29-1
j_gene: TRBJ1-2

CDR3aa: CASSLGRTRGEDGYTF
v_gene: TRBV5-1
j_gene: TRBJ1-2

CDR3aa: CATSDGGAATNEKLFF
v_gene: TRBV24-1
j_gene: TRBJ1-4

CDR3aa: CASNNPQGSGNTIYF
v_gene: TRBV28
j_gene: TRBJ1-3

CDR3aa: CASSLTGGFYEQYF
v_gene: TRBV28
j_gene: TRBJ2-7

CDR3aa: CASSSDGFSGANVLTF
v_gene: TRBV7-3
j_gene: TRBJ2-6

CDR3aa: CASSADTPYGYTF
v_gene: TRBV9
j_gene: TRBJ1-2